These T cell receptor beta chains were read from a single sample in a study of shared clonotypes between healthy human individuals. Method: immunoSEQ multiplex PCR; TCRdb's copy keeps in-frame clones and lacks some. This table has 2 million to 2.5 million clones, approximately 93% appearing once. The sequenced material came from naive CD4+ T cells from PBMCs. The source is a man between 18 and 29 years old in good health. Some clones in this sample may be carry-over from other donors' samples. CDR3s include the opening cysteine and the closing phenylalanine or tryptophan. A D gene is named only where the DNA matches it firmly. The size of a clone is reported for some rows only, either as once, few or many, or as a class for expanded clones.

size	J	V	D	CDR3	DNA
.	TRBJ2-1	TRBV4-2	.	CASTGYNEQFF	TGTGCCAGCACCGGCTACAATGAGCAGTTCTTC
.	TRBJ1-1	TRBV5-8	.	CASSLGTATNTEAFF	TGTGCCAGCAGCTTGGGGACAGCTACGAACACTGAAGCTTTCTTT
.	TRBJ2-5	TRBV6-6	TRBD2	CASSSSGQETQYF	TGTGCCAGCAGTTCTAGCGGCCAAGAGACCCAGTACTTC
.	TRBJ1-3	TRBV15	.	CATSRDKGTESSGNTIYF	TGTGCCACCAGCAGAGATAAGGGGACGGAAAGCTCTGGAAACACCATATATTTT
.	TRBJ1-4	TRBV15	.	CATSRSSGGGKGYEKLFF	TGTGCCACCAGCAGATCCTCCGGGGGCGGGAAGGGGTATGAAAAACTGTTTTTT
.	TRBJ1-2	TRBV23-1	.	CASSQSTSAGNGYTF	TGCGCCAGCAGTCAATCGACGTCTGCGGGAAATGGCTACACCTTC
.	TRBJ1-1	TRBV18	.	CASSPDFGNTEAFF	TGTGCCAGCTCACCGGACTTCGGGAACACTGAAGCTTTCTTT
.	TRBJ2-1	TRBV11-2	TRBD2	CASSYRGRAGGFSYNEQFF	TGTGCCAGCAGCTACCGGGGTAGAGCGGGAGGGTTCTCCTACAATGAGCAGTTCTTC
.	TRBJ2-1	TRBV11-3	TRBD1	CASSSGQGVYNEQFF	TGTGCCAGCAGCTCGGGACAGGGGGTTTACAATGAGCAGTTCTTC
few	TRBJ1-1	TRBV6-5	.	CASTPPGGNTEAFF	TGTGCCAGCACCCCTCCCGGGGGGAACACTGAAGCTTTCTTT
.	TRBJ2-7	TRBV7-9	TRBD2	CATRPLLAGSNEQYF	TGTGCCACCAGACCCCTACTAGCGGGGTCTAACGAGCAGTACTTC
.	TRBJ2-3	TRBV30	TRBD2	CAWSRGRDTDTQYF	TGTGCCTGGAGTCGAGGGAGGGACACAGATACGCAGTATTTT
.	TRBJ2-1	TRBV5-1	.	CASNLGGSSYNEQFF	TGCGCCAGTAACCTCGGTGGATCCTCCTACAATGAGCAGTTCTTC
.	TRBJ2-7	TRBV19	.	CASSPVRSVAYEQYF	TGTGCCAGTAGTCCCGTCAGGAGCGTCGCCTACGAGCAGTACTTC
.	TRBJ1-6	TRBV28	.	CASSQQTNSPLHF	TGTGCCAGCAGTCAACAGACTAATTCACCCCTCCACTTT
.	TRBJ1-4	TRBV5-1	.	CASSKTGSNEKLFF	TGCGCCAGCAGCAAGACAGGCTCTAATGAAAAACTGTTTTTT
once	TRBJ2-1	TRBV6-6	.	CASSYTTYNEQFF	TGTGCCAGCAGTTACACGACGTACAATGAGCAGTTCTTC
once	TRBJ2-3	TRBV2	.	CASTDGTDTQYF	TGTGCCAGCACCGACGGCACAGATACGCAGTATTTT
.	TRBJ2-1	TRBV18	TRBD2	CASSPLAGGLNEQFF	TGTGCCAGCTCACCATTAGCGGGAGGTTTAAATGAGCAGTTCTTC
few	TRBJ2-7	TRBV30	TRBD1	CAWSLRQGFNEQYF	TGTGCCTGGAGTCTGAGACAGGGGTTTAACGAGCAGTACTTC